This TCR beta chain stems from a study of blood T cell repertoires in COVID-19. Study at large: Collection of acute and convalescent COVID-19 samples took place in the United States, Italy and Spain. In each case, the material was cDNA or gDNA derived from T cells, B-cell-depleted T cells, or PBMCs.

Germline V lookup: CDR1 SGHAT, CDR2 FQNNGV. Germline trimming cut 3 bases from V and 2 bases from J; bases unmatched to any gene: 8. The CDR3 totals 16 residues. How the authors handled the data: Estimation of nucleated cell counts was performed using reference gene primer amplification. Only in-frame clones appear in the TCRdb table, and some are missing; sequencing was by immunoSEQ multiplex PCR. That table supplies the V and J calls and clone size; D and trimming were determined from the DNA. The table records 340,000 or so clones, more than 75% of them present only once. The clonotype comes from a man aged 45-65 years with active or convalescent COVID-19. Sample: peripheral blood. This chain uses TRBV11-2 with TRBJ2-7, with 9 nucleotides matching TRBD1. DNA of the CDR3: TGTGCCAGCAGCTTGGCTCCCGGGACAGGGCCCTACGAGCAGTACTTC. Translation: CASSLAPGTGPYEQYF. Looking up the rest from reference TRBV11-2 and TRBJ2-7 gives the full variable domain: EAGVAQSPRYKIIEKRQSVAFWCNPISGHATLYWYQQILGQGPKLLIQFQNNGVVDDSQLPKDRFSAERLKGVDSTLKIQPAKLEDSAVYLCASSLAPGTGPYEQYFGPGTRLTVT.